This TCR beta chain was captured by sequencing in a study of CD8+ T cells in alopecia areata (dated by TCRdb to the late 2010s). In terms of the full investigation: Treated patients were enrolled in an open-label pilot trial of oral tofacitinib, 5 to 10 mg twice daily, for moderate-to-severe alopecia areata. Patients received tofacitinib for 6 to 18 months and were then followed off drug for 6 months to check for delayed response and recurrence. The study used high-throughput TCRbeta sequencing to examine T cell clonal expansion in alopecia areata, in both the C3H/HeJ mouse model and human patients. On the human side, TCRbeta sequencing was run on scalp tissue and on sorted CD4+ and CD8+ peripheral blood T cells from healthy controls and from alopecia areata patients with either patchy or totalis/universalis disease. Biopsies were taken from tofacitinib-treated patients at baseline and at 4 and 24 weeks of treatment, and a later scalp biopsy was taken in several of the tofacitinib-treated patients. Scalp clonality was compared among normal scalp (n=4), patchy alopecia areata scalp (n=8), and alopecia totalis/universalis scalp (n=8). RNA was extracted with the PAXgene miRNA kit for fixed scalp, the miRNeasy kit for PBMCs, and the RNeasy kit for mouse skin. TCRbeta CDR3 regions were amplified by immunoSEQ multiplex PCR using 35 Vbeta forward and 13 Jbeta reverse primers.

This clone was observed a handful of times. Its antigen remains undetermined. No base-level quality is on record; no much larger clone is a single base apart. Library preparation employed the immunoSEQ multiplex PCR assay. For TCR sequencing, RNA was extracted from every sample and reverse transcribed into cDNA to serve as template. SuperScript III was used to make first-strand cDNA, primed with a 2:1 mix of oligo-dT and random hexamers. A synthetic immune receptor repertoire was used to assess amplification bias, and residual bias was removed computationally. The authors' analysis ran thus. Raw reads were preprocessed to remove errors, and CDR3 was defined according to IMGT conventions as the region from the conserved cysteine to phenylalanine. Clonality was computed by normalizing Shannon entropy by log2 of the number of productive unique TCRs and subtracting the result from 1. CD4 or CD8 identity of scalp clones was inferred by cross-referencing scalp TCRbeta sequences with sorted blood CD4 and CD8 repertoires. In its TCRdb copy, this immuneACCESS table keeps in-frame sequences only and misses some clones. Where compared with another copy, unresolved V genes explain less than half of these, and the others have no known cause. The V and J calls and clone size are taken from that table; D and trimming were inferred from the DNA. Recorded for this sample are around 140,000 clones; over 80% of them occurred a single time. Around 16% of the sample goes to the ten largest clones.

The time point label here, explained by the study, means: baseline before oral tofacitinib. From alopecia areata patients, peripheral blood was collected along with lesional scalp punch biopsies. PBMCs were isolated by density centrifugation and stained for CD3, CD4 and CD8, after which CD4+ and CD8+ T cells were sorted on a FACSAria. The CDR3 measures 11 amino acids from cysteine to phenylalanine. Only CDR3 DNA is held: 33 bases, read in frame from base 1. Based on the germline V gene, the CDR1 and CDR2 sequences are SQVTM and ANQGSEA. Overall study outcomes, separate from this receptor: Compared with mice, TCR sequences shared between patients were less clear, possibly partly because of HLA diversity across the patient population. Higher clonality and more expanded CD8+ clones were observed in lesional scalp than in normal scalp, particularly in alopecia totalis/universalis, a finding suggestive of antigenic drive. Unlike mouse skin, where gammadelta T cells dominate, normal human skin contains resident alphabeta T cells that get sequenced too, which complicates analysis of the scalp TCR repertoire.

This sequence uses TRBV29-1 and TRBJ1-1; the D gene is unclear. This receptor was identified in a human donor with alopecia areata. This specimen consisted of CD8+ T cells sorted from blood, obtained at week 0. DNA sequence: TGCAGTCTGAGTATGAACACTGAAGCTTTCTTT. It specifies CSLSMNTEAFF.